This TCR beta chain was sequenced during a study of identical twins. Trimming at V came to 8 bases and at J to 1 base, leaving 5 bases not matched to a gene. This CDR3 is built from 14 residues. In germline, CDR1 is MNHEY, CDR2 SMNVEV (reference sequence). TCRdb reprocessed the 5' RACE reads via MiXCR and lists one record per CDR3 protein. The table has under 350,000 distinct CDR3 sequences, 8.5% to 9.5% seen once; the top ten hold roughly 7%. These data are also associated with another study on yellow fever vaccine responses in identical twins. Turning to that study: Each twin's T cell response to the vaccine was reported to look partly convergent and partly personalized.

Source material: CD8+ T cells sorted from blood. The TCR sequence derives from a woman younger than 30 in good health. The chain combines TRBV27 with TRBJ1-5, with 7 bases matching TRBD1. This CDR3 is CASALQGSNQPQHF. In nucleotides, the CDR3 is TGTGCCAGCGCCCTACAGGGGAGCAATCAGCCCCAGCATTTT.